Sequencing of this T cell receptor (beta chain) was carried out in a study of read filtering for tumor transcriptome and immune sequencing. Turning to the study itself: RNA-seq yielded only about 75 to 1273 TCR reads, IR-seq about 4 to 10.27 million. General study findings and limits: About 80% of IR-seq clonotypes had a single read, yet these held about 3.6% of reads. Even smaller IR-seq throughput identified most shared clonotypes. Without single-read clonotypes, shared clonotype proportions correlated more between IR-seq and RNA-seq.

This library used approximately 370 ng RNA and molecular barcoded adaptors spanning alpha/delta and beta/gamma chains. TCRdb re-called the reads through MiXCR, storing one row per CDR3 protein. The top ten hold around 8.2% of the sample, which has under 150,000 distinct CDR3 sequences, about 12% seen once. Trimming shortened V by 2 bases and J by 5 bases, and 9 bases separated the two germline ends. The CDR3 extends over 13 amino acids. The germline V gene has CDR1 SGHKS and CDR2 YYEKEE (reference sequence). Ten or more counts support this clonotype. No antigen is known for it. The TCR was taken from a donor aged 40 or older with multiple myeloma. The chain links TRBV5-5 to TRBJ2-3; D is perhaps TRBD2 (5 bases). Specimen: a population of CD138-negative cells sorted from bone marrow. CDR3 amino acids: CASSLAVKDTQYF. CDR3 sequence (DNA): TGTGCCAGCAGCTTAGCGGTTAAAGATACGCAGTATTTT.